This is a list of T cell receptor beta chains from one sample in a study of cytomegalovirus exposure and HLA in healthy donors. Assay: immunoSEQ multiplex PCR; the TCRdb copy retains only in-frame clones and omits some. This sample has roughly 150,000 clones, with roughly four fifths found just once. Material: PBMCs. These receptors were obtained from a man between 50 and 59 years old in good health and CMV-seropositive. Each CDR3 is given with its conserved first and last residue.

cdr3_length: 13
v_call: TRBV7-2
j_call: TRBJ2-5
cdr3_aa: CASSSRGVETQYF

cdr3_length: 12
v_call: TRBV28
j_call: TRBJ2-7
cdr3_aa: CASSDRVYEQYF

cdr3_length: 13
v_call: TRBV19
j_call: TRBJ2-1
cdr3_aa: CASSLDWPGEQFF

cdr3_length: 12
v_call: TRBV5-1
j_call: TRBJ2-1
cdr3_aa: CASSLVPTRQFF

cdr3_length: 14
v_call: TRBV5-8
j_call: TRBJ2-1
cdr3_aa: CASKTGSSYNEQFF

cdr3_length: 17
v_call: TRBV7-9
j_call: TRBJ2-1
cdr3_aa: CASSLAYISGGANEQFF

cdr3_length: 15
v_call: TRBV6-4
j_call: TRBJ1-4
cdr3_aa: CASSQRTGGREKLFF

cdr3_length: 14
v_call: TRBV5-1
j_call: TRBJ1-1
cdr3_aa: CASSLTFSPTEAFF

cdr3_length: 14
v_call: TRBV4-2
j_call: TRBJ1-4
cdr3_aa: CASSQGQVGEKLFF

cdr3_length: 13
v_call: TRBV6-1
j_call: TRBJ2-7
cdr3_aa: CASRWAGVHEQYF

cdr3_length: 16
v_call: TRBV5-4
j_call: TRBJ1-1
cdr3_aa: CASSFNPTGRNTEAFF

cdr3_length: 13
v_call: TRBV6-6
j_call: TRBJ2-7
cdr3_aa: CASTSGQGLFQYF

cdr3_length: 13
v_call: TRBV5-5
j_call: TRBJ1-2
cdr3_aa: CASSPTGQGEYTF

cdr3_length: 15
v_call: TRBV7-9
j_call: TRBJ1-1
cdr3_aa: CASSLRQGMNTEAFF

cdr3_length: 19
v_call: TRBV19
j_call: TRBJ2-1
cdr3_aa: CASSISLGLAGGGYNEQFF

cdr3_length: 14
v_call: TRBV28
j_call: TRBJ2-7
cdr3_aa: CASETTGKGYEQYF

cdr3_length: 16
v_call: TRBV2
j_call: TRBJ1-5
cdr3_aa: CASSEGGGASNQPQHF

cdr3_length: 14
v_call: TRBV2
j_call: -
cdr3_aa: CASQPTGGTYEQYF

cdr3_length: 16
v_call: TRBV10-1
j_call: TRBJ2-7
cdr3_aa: CASSERGGELTYEQYF

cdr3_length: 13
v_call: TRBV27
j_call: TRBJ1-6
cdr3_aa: CASSSTGVSPLHF

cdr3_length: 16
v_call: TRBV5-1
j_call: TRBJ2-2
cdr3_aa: CASSLEGGRDTGELFF

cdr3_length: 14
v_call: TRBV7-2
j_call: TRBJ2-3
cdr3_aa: CASRRGSGTDTQYF